Presented here are 30 T cell receptor beta chains from one specimen sequenced in a study of CD8+ T cells in alopecia areata. After isolation, RNA underwent reverse transcription to generate cDNA as the sequencing template. Assay: immunoSEQ multiplex PCR; the TCRdb copy retains only in-frame clones and omits some. The profile covers 150,000 to 200,000 clones, with about 70% appearing a single time and more than 9.5% taken by the ten largest. The source material was CD8+ T cells sorted from blood, sampled at week 0. The receptor source for this set is a human donor with alopecia areata.

This clone turned up a few times. The chain recombines TRBV12-5 with TRBJ1-1; the D is unclear. In germline, CDR1 is LGHNT, CDR2 FRNRAP. The CDR3 consists of 12 residues. The ends were cut back, 5 bases at V and 8 bases at J, with 12 bases in the middle. The CDR3 coding sequence is TGTGCTAGTGGTCCCCAGACAACAGAAGCTTTCTTT. Protein: CASGPQTTEAFF.

This rearrangement joins TRBV30 to TRBJ1-2; 7 nucleotides match TRBD1. CDR3 length equals 13 residues. CDR1 is GTSNPN, CDR2 SVGIG, per germline (reference sequence). Here the CDR3 reads CAIAGGSNYGYTF. CDR3 coding DNA: TGTGCGATCGCAGGGGGATCTAACTATGGCTACACCTTC.

A single count supports this clone. The chain recombines TRBV4-1 with TRBJ2-7; D is undetermined. V was pared by 1 base and J by 0 bases, with 7 bases between. This CDR3 is built from 14 residues. Germline loops: CDR1 MGHRA, CDR2 YSYEKL. The CDR3: CASSQGEYSYEQYF. The CDR3 bases are TGCGCCAGCAGCCAAGGCGAATACTCCTACGAGCAGTACTTC.

The rearrangement uses TRBV15 and TRBJ2-7; D is possibly TRBD1 (6 bases). Germline V gives CDR1 LNHNV, CDR2 YYDKDF (reference sequence). V was shortened by 6 bases and J by 3 bases, with 18 bases between the two germline ends. This CDR3 spans 15 amino acids. The CDR3 sequence: CATRKRQDLDYEQYF. Here the CDR3 DNA reads TGTGCCACCAGGAAAAGACAGGACCTAGACTACGAGCAGTACTTC.

The rearrangement uses TRBV6-5 and TRBJ2-2, with 9 bases that match TRBD1. Germline V gene sequence: CDR1 MNHEY, CDR2 SVGAGI. Trimming removed 6 bases from V and 6 bases from J; junction bases left unmatched: 2. The length of the CDR3 is 13 residues. The CDR3 region has the DNA TGTGCCAGCAGCCGACAGGGGGCCGGGGAGCTGTTTTTT. It codes for CASSRQGAGELFF.

This clone showed up just a few times. The chain couples TRBV19 to TRBJ2-5, with D possibly being TRBD1 (6 bases). The CDR3 length is 15 residues. Germline CDR1 and CDR2: LNHDA and SQIVND (reference sequence). Trimming removed 3 bases from V and 5 bases from J, with 16 bases in between. The CDR3: CASSIQSIRGETQYF. Written as DNA, the CDR3 is TGTGCCAGTAGTATCCAGTCTATCAGGGGCGAGACCCAGTACTTC.

The chain employs TRBV7-6 and TRBJ2-1, with 10 positions matching TRBD1. The V and J ends lost 5 bases and 7 bases, in that order; junction bases with no gene match: 5. Germline values: CDR1 SGHVS, CDR2 FNYEAQ. CDR3 length: 14 residues. The CDR3 bases are TGTGCCAGCAGCCCCCGGGGACAGGGGAATGAGCAGTTCTTC. Translating gives CASSPRGQGNEQFF. Full variable domain (outside the CDR3, taken from reference TRBV7-6 and TRBJ2-1): GAGVSQSPRYKVTKRGQDVALRCDPISGHVSLYWYRQALGQGPEFLTYFNYEAQQDKSGLPNDRFSAERPEGSISTLTIQRTEQRDSAMYRCASSPRGQGNEQFFGPGTRLTVL.

The chain employs TRBV7-8 and TRBJ1-6; D perhaps matches TRBD1 (5 bases). The V and J ends lost 4 bases and 10 bases respectively, with 8 bases between them. This CDR3 spans 12 amino acids. Germline V lookup: CDR1 SGHVS, CDR2 FQNEAQ. CDR3 amino acids: CASSSGGSPLHF. Written as DNA, the CDR3 is TGTGCCAGCAGCTCCGGGGGATCACCCCTCCACTTT.

Concerning this clone itself: Other DNA variants within this sample encode the same CDR3. This chain joins TRBV19 and TRBJ2-7; the D gene could be TRBD1 or TRBD2 (5 bases each). The V gene lost 3 bases and the J gene lost 0 bases, with 12 bases spanning the gap. Germline V gene data show CDR1 as LNHDA and CDR2 as SQIVND (reference sequence). The CDR3 consists of 15 residues. The CDR3 protein is CASSMGPDTSYEQYF. The CDR3 DNA follows: TGTGCCAGTAGTATGGGACCGGACACCTCCTACGAGCAGTACTTC.

Points on this clone: Other DNA variants within this sample encode the same CDR3. The chain joins TRBV5-6 to TRBJ1-1; the D is unclear. CDR1 and CDR2 from the germline V gene are SGHDT and YYEEEE. The CDR3 has 12 amino acids. V was trimmed by 0 bases and J by 3 bases, leaving 3 bases between them. CDR3 nucleotides: TGTGCCAGCAGCTTGGGTGACACTGAAGCTTTCTTT. It specifies CASSLGDTEAFF.

This clone was seen a few times. The chain carries TRBV13 and TRBJ2-7; 7 positions match TRBD1. Germline V gives CDR1 PRHDT, CDR2 FYEKMQ (reference sequence). J lost 2 bases, V lost 5 bases, and 6 bases had no gene match. The CDR3 sequence is 14 residues long. In DNA form, the CDR3 reads TGTGCCAGCAGCGAACAGGGGTCTCCCTACGAGCAGTACTTC. Its translation: CASSEQGSPYEQYF. Combining the CDR3 with reference TRBV13 and TRBJ2-7 gives the whole variable domain AAGVIQSPRHLIKEKRETATLKCYPIPRHDTVYWYQQGPGQDPQFLISFYEKMQSDKGSIPDRFSAQQFSDYHSELNMSSLELGDSALYFCASSEQGSPYEQYFGPGTRLTVT.

Of note for this clone: Within the sample, other DNA sequences also encode this same CDR3. The CDR3 loop reads CASSFGGQPQHF. The CDR3 DNA follows: TGTGCCAGCAGTTTCGGGGGCCAGCCCCAGCATTTT. The rearrangement links TRBV27 to TRBJ1-5, with a weak D call TRBD1 (6 bases). Germline CDR1 and CDR2: MNHEY and SMNVEV (reference sequence). The length of the CDR3 is 12 residues. V was cut by 3 bases and J by 7 bases, with 7 bases left in between.

V is TRBV27 and J is TRBJ2-5; 11 positions agree with TRBD1. From germline, CDR1 is MNHEY and CDR2 SMNVEV (reference sequence). The length of the CDR3 is 16 residues. After removal of 7 bases from V and 4 bases from J, the junction contained 11 bases not matched to a gene. This CDR3 reads CASTDGQGASGETQYF. CDR3 nucleotide sequence: TGTGCCAGCACCGATGGACAGGGGGCATCCGGAGAGACCCAGTACTTC.

The chain recombines TRBV9 with TRBJ2-3; D gene ambiguous. The CDR3 spans 14 residues. Germline-derived CDR1 and CDR2 are SGDLS and YYNGEE. Trimming cost V 2 bases and J 2 bases, with 9 bases left between them. The CDR3 here is CASSVGSATDTQYF. Written as DNA, the CDR3 is TGTGCCAGCAGCGTGGGGTCGGCCACAGATACGCAGTATTTT.

V gene TRBV19 combines with J gene TRBJ1-1, with D perhaps TRBD1 (5 bases). Germline CDR1 LNHDA, CDR2 SQIVND (reference sequence). Between the trimmed V and J ends, which lost 4 bases and 6 bases, there was a span of 18 bases. The CDR3 length is 15 residues. The CDR3 here is CASSTNPYDRAEAFF. The CDR3 coding sequence is TGTGCCAGTAGTACCAATCCATATGACAGAGCTGAAGCTTTCTTT.

The chain combines TRBV6-5 with TRBJ2-2, with D uncertain. V was cut by 0 bases and J by 0 bases, with 8 bases left in between. The CDR3 has 16 residues. Germline V lookup: CDR1 MNHEY, CDR2 SVGAGI. CDR3 in DNA: TGTGCCAGCAGTTACTCGAGAGCTACGAACACCGGGGAGCTGTTTTTT. It encodes CASSYSRATNTGELFF.

The genes are TRBV7-8 and TRBJ2-5, with TRBD1 matching 9 bases. CDR3 size: 16 residues. Germline V gives CDR1 SGHVS, CDR2 FQNEAQ. J lost 2 bases, V lost 5 bases, and 9 bases had no gene match. The CDR3 nucleotides read TGTGCCAGCAGCCTCTATGGACAGGGGACGCAAGAGACCCAGTACTTC. Translating it yields CASSLYGQGTQETQYF.

In its sample, this clone was seen a few times. This chain uses TRBV5-6 with TRBJ2-5; maybe TRBD2 (6 bases). Germline V gives CDR1 SGHDT, CDR2 YYEEEE. The CDR3 is made up of 14 amino acids. Between the trimmed V and J ends, which lost 4 bases and 1 base, there was a span of 11 bases. Written as DNA, the CDR3 is TGTGCCAGCAGCGAAGGACTAATCCAAGAGACCCAGTACTTC. Its protein product is CASSEGLIQETQYF.

The V and J genes are TRBV29-1 and TRBJ2-7; D is perhaps TRBD2 (5 bases). V was shortened by 4 bases and J by 0 bases, with 13 bases between the two germline ends. Germline CDR1 and CDR2: SQVTM and ANQGSEA. CDR3 length: 14 residues. The CDR3 spells CSVVGGFSSYEQYF. The CDR3 bases are TGCAGCGTTGTCGGCGGGTTTAGCTCCTACGAGCAGTACTTC.

This clone was counted between two and nine times. J is TRBJ2-7 and V is TRBV29-1, with D perhaps TRBD1 (6 bases). The ends were cut back, 1 base at V and 2 bases at J, with 9 bases in the middle. Germline CDR1 and CDR2: SQVTM and ANQGSEA. The CDR3 contains 13 residues. This CDR3 reads CSVEGGQTYEQYF. The CDR3 nucleotides are TGCAGCGTTGAAGGGGGACAAACCTACGAGCAGTACTTC.

The chain employs TRBV27 and TRBJ2-1; D gene uncertain. There are 15 residues in the CDR3. Trimming left V 2 bases short and J 2 bases short, with 10 bases between. Germline V CDR1 and CDR2: MNHEY, SMNVEV (reference sequence). The CDR3: CASSLGSTAYNEQFF. The CDR3 DNA follows: TGTGCCAGCAGTTTAGGATCTACGGCCTACAATGAGCAGTTCTTC.

This chain links TRBV6-6 with TRBJ2-5; tentative D call: TRBD1 (5 bases). V lost 6 bases, J lost 1 base, and 15 bases lay in between. The CDR3 contains 15 residues. Germline V CDR1 and CDR2: MNHNY, SVGAGI (reference sequence). Written as DNA, the CDR3 is TGTGCCAGCAGGTCCTCAACGACAGCCCAAGAGACCCAGTACTTC. Protein product: CASRSSTTAQETQYF.

The CDR3 DNA follows: TGCGCCAGCAGCTTGAGGGGGCAGGGGCCCGGGGAGCTGTTTTTT. Protein: CASSLRGQGPGELFF. V is TRBV5-1 and J is TRBJ2-2; 7 bases map to TRBD1. CDR1 and CDR2 from the germline V gene are SGHRS and YFSETQ. CDR3 length equals 15 residues. The ends lost 1 base at V and 6 bases at J; junction bases unmatched: 6.

The gene calls are TRBV19 and TRBJ1-5; possible D gene TRBD1, 6 bases. Germline V gene data show CDR1 as LNHDA and CDR2 as SQIVND (reference sequence). This CDR3 is 17 amino acids long. The V end was cut by 3 bases, the J end by 0 bases, with 15 bases between. CDR3 in DNA: TGTGCCAGTAGTATTCGTCCAGGGGAGGTTAGCAATCAGCCCCAGCATTTT. This codes for CASSIRPGEVSNQPQHF.

The rearrangement joins TRBV2 to TRBJ2-1; tentatively, D is TRBD2 (7 bases). Germline CDR1 SNHLY, CDR2 FYNNEI. Trimming removed 1 base at V and 8 bases at J, with 15 bases between. The CDR3 runs 15 residues. The DNA for the CDR3 is TGTGCCAGCAGTGAAGGTTGGGGGGGCGCGGATGAGCAGTTCTTC. Amino acid sequence: CASSEGWGGADEQFF.

The J gene is TRBJ1-2, the V gene TRBV29-1; D might be TRBD1 (5 bases). V dropped 0 bases and J dropped 8 bases, with 16 bases sitting between them. The CDR3 extends over 14 amino acids. The germline V gene has CDR1 SQVTM and CDR2 ANQGSEA. CDR3 protein: CSVEDPGGFKGYTF. CDR3 in DNA: TGCAGCGTTGAAGATCCGGGGGGATTTAAAGGCTACACCTTC. Supplemented by reference TRBV29-1 and TRBJ1-2, the full variable domain reads SAVISQKPSRDICQRGTSLTIQCQVDSQVTMMFWYRQQPGQSLTLIATANQGSEATYESGFVIDKFPISRPNLTFSTLTVSNMSPEDSSIYLCSVEDPGGFKGYTFGSGTRLTVV.

The chain couples TRBV5-1 to TRBJ2-5, with D tentatively TRBD1 or TRBD2 (5 bases each). Deletions cut 0 bases from V and 11 bases from J, with 17 bases between. The CDR3 runs to 14 residues. CDR1 is SGHRS and CDR2 is YFSETQ in the germline V gene. CDR3 sequence reads: CASSLAQGRLEQYF. In DNA form, the CDR3 reads TGCGCCAGCAGCTTGGCTCAGGGACGATTAGAGCAGTACTTC.

This clone has only one observation. CDR3: CASSQEGQGYEQYF. The DNA of the CDR3 is TGCGCCAGCAGCCAAGAGGGACAGGGCTACGAGCAGTACTTC. The chain uses TRBV4-1 and TRBJ2-7, with TRBD1 matching over 9 bases. The V and J ends lost 0 bases and 3 bases, in that order; junction bases with no gene match: 0. Germline values: CDR1 MGHRA, CDR2 YSYEKL. CDR3 length: 14 amino acids.

Note on this clone: This sequence is one base from a far larger clone and is likely a read error. The identical CDR3 is also encoded by other nucleotide sequences in the sample. The chain recombines TRBV13 with TRBJ1-1; D gene uncertain. The CDR3 sequence is 12 residues long. Looked up from germline, CDR1 is PRHDT and CDR2 is FYEKMQ (reference sequence). Trimming shortened V by 0 bases and J by 3 bases, and 2 bases separated the two germline ends. DNA of the CDR3: TGTGCCAGCAGCTTAGGAGACACTGAAGCTTTCTTT. It specifies CASSLGDTEAFF.

This chain connects TRBV30 to TRBJ2-3, with 9 bases fitting TRBD1. Per germline, CDR1 GTSNPN and CDR2 SVGIG (reference sequence). The CDR3 spans 15 residues. With 3 bases clipped from V and 2 bases from J, the junction kept 6 bases outside the gene matches. The CDR3 here is CAWSRDRDTTDTQYF. The CDR3 DNA reads as TGTGCCTGGAGCCGGGACAGGGATACCACAGATACGCAGTATTTT.